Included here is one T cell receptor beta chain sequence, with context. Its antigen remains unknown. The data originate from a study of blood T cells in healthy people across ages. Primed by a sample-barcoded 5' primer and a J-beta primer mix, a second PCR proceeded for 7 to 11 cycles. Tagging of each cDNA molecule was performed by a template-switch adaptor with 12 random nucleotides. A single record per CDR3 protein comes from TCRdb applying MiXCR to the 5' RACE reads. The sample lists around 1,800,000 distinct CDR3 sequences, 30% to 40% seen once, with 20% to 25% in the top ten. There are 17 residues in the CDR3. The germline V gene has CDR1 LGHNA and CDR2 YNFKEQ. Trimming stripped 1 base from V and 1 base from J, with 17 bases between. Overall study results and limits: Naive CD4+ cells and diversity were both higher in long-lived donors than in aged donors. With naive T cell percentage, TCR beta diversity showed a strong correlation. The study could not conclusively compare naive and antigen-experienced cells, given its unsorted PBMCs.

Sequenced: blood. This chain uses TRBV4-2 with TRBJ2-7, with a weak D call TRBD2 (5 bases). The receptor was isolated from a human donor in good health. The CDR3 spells CASSQANRGPGSYEQYF. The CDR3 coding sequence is TGTGCCAGCAGCCAAGCTAACCGAGGGCCAGGATCCTACGAGCAGTACTTC.